One sample yielded the 25 T cell receptor beta chains listed below, sequenced in a study of CD8 T cells in Susac syndrome. After extraction with the RNeasy kit, 0.5 to 1 ug of the RNA was reverse transcribed using random hexamers. Each CDR3 protein is one row after TCRdb ran MiXCR on the immunoSEQ multiplex PCR reads. The data contain 150,000 to 200,000 distinct CDR3 sequences, approximately 94% of them singletons. The sequenced sample consisted of CD4+ T cells from PBMCs. The receptors come from a human donor with multiple sclerosis.

The chain recombines TRBV2 with TRBJ1-2; D is undetermined. Trimming removed 2 bases from V and 4 bases from J, with 14 bases in between. The germline gives CDR1 SNHLY, CDR2 FYNNEI. The CDR3 is 15 residues long. DNA for the CDR3: TGTGCCAGCAGTGAACAGGAGCCAGGAAGCTATGGCTACACCTTC. This sequence encodes CASSEQEPGSYGYTF.

The table lists this clonotype with a count of one. The V gene is TRBV7-9, the J gene TRBJ1-2; D uncertain. Trimming stripped 1 base from V and 0 bases from J, with 6 bases between. Germline CDR1 is SEHNR and CDR2 is FQNEAQ (reference sequence). The CDR3 sequence is 14 residues long. The CDR3 DNA is TGTGCCAGCAGCTTAGAGACATCTAACTATGGCTACACCTTC. Translating gives CASSLETSNYGYTF.

The chain employs TRBV9 and TRBJ1-1, with D perhaps TRBD1 (6 bases). Per the germline V gene, CDR1 is SGDLS and CDR2 is YYNGEE. V lost 9 bases to trimming and J lost 7 bases, with 16 bases between them. The CDR3 totals 12 residues. The CDR3 sequence: CATSRGQGEAFF. CDR3 nucleotides: TGTGCCACTTCGCGGGGGCAGGGTGAAGCTTTCTTT.

J is TRBJ2-5 and V is TRBV20-1; possibly TRBD2 for D (6 bases). This CDR3 is 13 amino acids long. Germline loops: CDR1 DFQATT, CDR2 SNEGSKA (reference sequence). The ends were cut back, 1 base at V and 3 bases at J, with 9 bases in the middle. CDR3 nucleotides: TGCAGTGCTAGAGTAGGCGGGGAAGAGACCCAGTACTTC. Amino acid sequence: CSARVGGEETQYF.

The chain joins TRBV4-2 to TRBJ1-5; possible D gene TRBD1, 5 bases. Trimming removed 1 base from V and 3 bases from J, with 13 bases in between. The CDR3 loop spans 16 amino acids. Per germline, CDR1 LGHNA and CDR2 YNFKEQ. CDR3 amino acids: CASSQVAQGFNQPQHF. The CDR3 DNA sequence: TGTGCCAGCAGCCAAGTGGCGCAGGGCTTCAATCAGCCCCAGCATTTT.

V usage is TRBV18 and J usage is TRBJ1-4; TRBD1 is a possible D gene (5 bases). Germline lookup yields CDR1 KGHSH and CDR2 LQKENI. Trimming took 4 bases from V and 7 from J, leaving 10 bases between them. The CDR3 loop spans 13 amino acids. For the CDR3, the DNA is TGTGCCAGCTCACGCCCCGGGGCTGAAAAACTGTTTTTT. Its translation: CASSRPGAEKLFF.

This clonotype was detected a few times. The rearrangement joins TRBV6-5 to TRBJ2-7; D is possibly TRBD1 (6 bases). V shed 4 bases and J shed 0 bases, with 10 bases lying between them. Germline CDR1 MNHEY, CDR2 SVGAGI. This CDR3 region has 14 residues. The CDR3 loop reads CASSWTESSYEQYF. The CDR3 nucleotides read TGTGCCAGCAGTTGGACAGAAAGCTCCTACGAGCAGTACTTC.

This clonotype was counted a single time. V is TRBV20-1 and J is TRBJ2-7; D is possibly TRBD2 (5 bases). V lost 5 bases to trimming and J lost 5 bases, with 16 bases between them. This CDR3 has 13 residues. Germline V gives CDR1 DFQATT, CDR2 SNEGSKA (reference sequence). This CDR3 is CSARTRQRNEQYF. The CDR3, as DNA: TGCAGTGCTCGGACTCGCCAGAGGAACGAGCAGTACTTC.

This sequence joins TRBV25-1 and TRBJ1-2; the D is unclear. The CDR3 totals 13 residues. Germline V gene lookup returns CDR1 MGHDK and CDR2 SYGVNS. The germline V and J ends were trimmed by 6 bases and 5 bases, with 13 bases remaining between them. This CDR3 is CASRRAVDYGYTF. Here the CDR3 DNA reads TGTGCCAGCAGGAGGGCAGTAGATTATGGCTACACCTTC.

The chain employs TRBV4-3 and TRBJ2-1; no clear D. CDR1 is LGHNA and CDR2 is YSLEER in the germline V gene. There are 13 residues in the CDR3. V was clipped by 0 bases and J by 5 bases, with 5 bases between them. CDR3 residues: CASSQEGHNEQFF. The CDR3 nucleotides read TGCGCCAGCAGCCAAGAAGGCCACAATGAGCAGTTCTTC.

V gene TRBV18 combines with J gene TRBJ2-7; TRBD2 agrees at 8 bases. The CDR3 is made up of 15 amino acids. The germline CDR1 and CDR2 sequences are KGHSH and LQKENI. J lost 1 base, V lost 3 bases, and 5 bases had no gene match. This CDR3 is CASSPGTGGSYEQYF. Written as DNA, the CDR3 is TGTGCCAGCTCACCGGGGACGGGAGGGTCCTACGAGCAGTACTTC.

This chain joins TRBV19 and TRBJ2-2, with TRBD2 matching over 8 bases. Per germline, CDR1 LNHDA and CDR2 SQIVND (reference sequence). Trimming removed 8 bases from V and 6 bases from J; junction bases left unmatched: 17. The CDR3 runs to 17 residues. The CDR3 reads CASRVFGSGIGAGELFF. The CDR3 DNA is TGTGCCAGTCGTGTATTCGGTAGCGGGATAGGCGCCGGGGAGCTGTTTTTT.

The V call is TRBV7-9, the J call TRBJ1-1, with TRBD1 matching 7 bases. J lost 5 bases, V lost 1 base, and 7 bases had no gene match. Germline CDR1 is SEHNR and CDR2 is FQNEAQ (reference sequence). This CDR3 has 15 residues. The CDR3: CASSLVLRGRTEAFF. CDR3 DNA sequence: TGTGCCAGCAGCTTAGTTCTCAGGGGGAGGACTGAAGCTTTCTTT. Together with reference TRBV7-9 and TRBJ1-1, the CDR3 gives the full variable domain: DTGVSQNPRHKITKRGQNVTFRCDPISEHNRLYWYRQTLGQGPEFLTYFQNEAQLEKSRLLSDRFSAERPKGSFSTLEIQRTEQGDSAMYLCASSLVLRGRTEAFFGQGTRLTVV.

CDR3 sequence reads: CASRDNTEAFF. The CDR3 nucleotides are TGTGCCAGCAGAGATAACACTGAAGCTTTCTTT. This chain uses TRBV6-1 with TRBJ1-1, with unresolved D. Germline-derived CDR1 and CDR2 are MNHNS and SASEGT. The CDR3 has 11 amino acids. V lost 6 bases, J lost 2 bases, and 4 bases lay in between.

The chain couples TRBV29-1 to TRBJ2-5, with 8 bases that match TRBD1. V lost 8 bases and J lost 3; bases outside the gene matches: 8. This CDR3 region has 13 residues. CDR1 is SQVTM, CDR2 ANQGSEA, per germline. The DNA for the CDR3 is TGCAGCATCCTGACGACAGGGGAAGAGACCCAGTACTTC. This encodes CSILTTGEETQYF.

CDR3 protein: CASSQVGGHEQYF. The CDR3, as DNA: TGTGCCAGCAGCCAAGTAGGAGGCCACGAGCAGTACTTC. The gene calls are TRBV3-1 and TRBJ2-7; maybe TRBD2 (5 bases). This CDR3 has 13 residues. Between the trimmed V and J ends, which lost 1 base and 5 bases, there was a span of 9 bases. Per germline, CDR1 LGHDT and CDR2 YNNKEL (reference sequence).

This clonotype occurred once. The chain combines TRBV5-4 with TRBJ2-3; D is ambiguous. Germline CDR1 is SGHNT and CDR2 is YYREEE (reference sequence). The CDR3 is made up of 16 amino acids. Trimming pared 2 bases from V and 2 bases from J, leaving 15 bases between. For the CDR3, the DNA is TGTGCCAGCAGCTTCTCGAAAGTGAGTCTCACAGATACGCAGTATTTT. Protein: CASSFSKVSLTDTQYF.

The chain uses TRBV9 and TRBJ2-3; 9 bases are shared with TRBD1. This CDR3 has 15 residues. With 4 bases clipped from V and 5 bases from J, the junction kept 8 bases outside the gene matches. Germline V gene lookup returns CDR1 SGDLS and CDR2 YYNGEE. The CDR3 spells CASSTGGQGLDTQYF. CDR3 DNA sequence: TGTGCCAGCAGCACAGGGGGACAGGGATTAGATACGCAGTATTTT.

The V gene is TRBV29-1, the J gene TRBJ2-1; TRBD2 agrees at 8 bases. CDR1 SQVTM and CDR2 ANQGSEA come from the germline V gene. The CDR3 length is 14 residues. V was clipped by 5 bases and J by 3 bases; unmatched bases: 6. Here the CDR3 reads CSVKSGSDYNEQFF. The CDR3 DNA sequence: TGCAGCGTTAAAAGCGGGAGCGACTACAATGAGCAGTTCTTC.

V is TRBV5-1 and J is TRBJ2-6; D assignment may be TRBD1 or TRBD2 (5 bases each). This CDR3 has 15 amino acids. V lost 4 bases and J lost 0, with 8 bases in between. Germline V CDR1 and CDR2: SGHRS, YFSETQ. DNA for the CDR3: TGCGCCAGCAGCATCGGGACCTCTGGGGCCAACGTCCTGACTTTC. As protein: CASSIGTSGANVLTF.

The chain couples TRBV29-1 to TRBJ2-1, with D possibly being TRBD2 (6 bases). Germline CDR1 SQVTM, CDR2 ANQGSEA. The CDR3 runs 15 residues. With 4 bases removed from V and 0 bases from J, the gap between germline ends came to 13 bases. The CDR3 here is CSVGRGSSSYNEQFF. Written as DNA, the CDR3 is TGCAGCGTTGGGAGGGGTTCAAGCTCCTACAATGAGCAGTTCTTC.

This chain connects TRBV20-1 to TRBJ1-1; the match to TRBD1 covers 7 bases. The CDR3 runs to 14 residues. Looked up from germline, CDR1 is DFQATT and CDR2 is SNEGSKA (reference sequence). With V trimmed by 2 bases and J by 4 bases, 7 bases remained unmatched. CDR3 in DNA: TGCAGTGCTAGACATCGACAGGGAGGCACTGAAGCTTTCTTT. This sequence encodes CSARHRQGGTEAFF.

DNA for the CDR3: TGTGCCAGCAGCTTAGGAGAGAACAATGAGCAGTTCTTC. Its translation is CASSLGENNEQFF. The V call is TRBV7-9, the J call TRBJ2-1; no definite D call. The V gene's germline CDR1 is SEHNR and CDR2 FQNEAQ (reference sequence). The CDR3 runs to 13 residues. The V end lost 1 base, the J end lost 5 bases, and 6 bases lay between the germline ends. Supplemented by reference TRBV7-9 and TRBJ2-1, the full variable domain reads DTGVSQNPRHKITKRGQNVTFRCDPISEHNRLYWYRQTLGQGPEFLTYFQNEAQLEKSRLLSDRFSAERPKGSFSTLEIQRTEQGDSAMYLCASSLGENNEQFFGPGTRLTVL.

The chain joins TRBV6-6 to TRBJ2-1, with D possibly being TRBD2 (6 bases). CDR3 length: 13 amino acids. The germline CDR1 and CDR2 sequences are MNHNY and SVGAGI (reference sequence). Trimming pared 9 bases from V and 10 bases from J, leaving 19 bases between. For the CDR3, the DNA is TGTGCCAGTGAAGCCGGGAGAGGGGCCGAGCAGTTCTTC. This gives the protein CASEAGRGAEQFF.

The chain couples TRBV18 to TRBJ2-7, with 14 bases aligning to TRBD2. The CDR3 spans 16 residues. V dropped 3 bases and J dropped 5; count of bases not matched to a gene: 6. CDR1 and CDR2 (germline): KGHSH, LQKENI. CDR3 nucleotides: TGTGCCAGCTCACCGGGAGGGACTAGCGGGAGAGACGAGCAGTACTTC. This codes for CASSPGGTSGRDEQYF.